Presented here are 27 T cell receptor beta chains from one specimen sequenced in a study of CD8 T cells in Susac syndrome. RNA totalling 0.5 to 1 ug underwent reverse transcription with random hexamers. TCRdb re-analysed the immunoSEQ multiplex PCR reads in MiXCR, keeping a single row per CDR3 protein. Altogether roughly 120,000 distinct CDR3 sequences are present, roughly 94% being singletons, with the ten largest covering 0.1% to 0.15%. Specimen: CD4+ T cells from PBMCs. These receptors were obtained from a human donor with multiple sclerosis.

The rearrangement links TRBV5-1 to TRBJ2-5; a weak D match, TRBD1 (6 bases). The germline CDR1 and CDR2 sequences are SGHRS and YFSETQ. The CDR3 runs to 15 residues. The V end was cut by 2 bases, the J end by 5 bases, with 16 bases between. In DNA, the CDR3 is TGCGCCAGCAGCTTAGGGCAGGGGAAGTGGGAGACCCAGTACTTC. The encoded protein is CASSLGQGKWETQYF.

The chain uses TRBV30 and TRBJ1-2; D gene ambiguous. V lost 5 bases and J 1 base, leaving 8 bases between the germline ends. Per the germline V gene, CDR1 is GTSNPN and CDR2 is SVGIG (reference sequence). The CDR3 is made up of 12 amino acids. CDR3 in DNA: TGTGCCTGGCTGGGAATTAACTATGGCTACACCTTC. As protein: CAWLGINYGYTF.

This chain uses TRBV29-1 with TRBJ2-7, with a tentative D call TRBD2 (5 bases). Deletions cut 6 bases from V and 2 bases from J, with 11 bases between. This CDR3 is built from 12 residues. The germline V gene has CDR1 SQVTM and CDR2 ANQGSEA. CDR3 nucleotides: TGCAGCGTAAGAAGCGGCGCCTACGAGCAGTACTTC. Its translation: CSVRSGAYEQYF.

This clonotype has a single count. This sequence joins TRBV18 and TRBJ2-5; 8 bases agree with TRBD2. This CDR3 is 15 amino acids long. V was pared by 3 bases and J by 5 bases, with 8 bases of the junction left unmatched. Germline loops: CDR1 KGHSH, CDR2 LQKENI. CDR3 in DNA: TGTGCCAGCTCACCCCCGGGACTAGAAGGGGAGACCCAGTACTTC. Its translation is CASSPPGLEGETQYF.

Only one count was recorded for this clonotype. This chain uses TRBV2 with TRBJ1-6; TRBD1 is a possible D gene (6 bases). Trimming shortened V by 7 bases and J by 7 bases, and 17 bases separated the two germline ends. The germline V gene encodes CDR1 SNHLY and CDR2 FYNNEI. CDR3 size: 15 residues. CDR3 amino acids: CASNLQGEGNSPLHF. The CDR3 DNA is TGTGCCAGCAACCTACAGGGCGAGGGGAATTCACCCCTCCACTTT.

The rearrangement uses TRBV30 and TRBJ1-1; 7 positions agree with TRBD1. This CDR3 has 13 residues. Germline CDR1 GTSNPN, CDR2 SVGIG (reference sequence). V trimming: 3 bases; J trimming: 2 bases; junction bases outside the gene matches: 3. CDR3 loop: CAWRGQLNTEAFF. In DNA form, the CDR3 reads TGTGCCTGGAGGGGACAGCTCAACACTGAAGCTTTCTTT.

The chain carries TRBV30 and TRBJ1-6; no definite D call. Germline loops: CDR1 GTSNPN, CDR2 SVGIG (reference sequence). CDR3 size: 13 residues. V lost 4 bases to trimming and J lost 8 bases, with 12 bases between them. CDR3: CAWMRNRDSPLHF. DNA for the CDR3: TGTGCCTGGATGCGGAACCGGGATTCACCCCTCCACTTT.

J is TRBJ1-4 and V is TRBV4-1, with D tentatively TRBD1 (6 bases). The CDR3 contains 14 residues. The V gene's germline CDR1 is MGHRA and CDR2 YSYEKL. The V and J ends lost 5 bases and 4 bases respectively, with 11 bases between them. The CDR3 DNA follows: TGCGCCAGCAGCTTACAGGGAATTAATGAAAAACTGTTTTTT. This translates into CASSLQGINEKLFF.

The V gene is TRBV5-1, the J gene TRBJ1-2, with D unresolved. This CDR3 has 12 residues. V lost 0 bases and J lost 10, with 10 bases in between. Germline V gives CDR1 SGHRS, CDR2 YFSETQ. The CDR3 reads CASSLVGENYTF. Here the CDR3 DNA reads TGCGCCAGCAGCTTGGTTGGGGAGAACTACACCTTC.

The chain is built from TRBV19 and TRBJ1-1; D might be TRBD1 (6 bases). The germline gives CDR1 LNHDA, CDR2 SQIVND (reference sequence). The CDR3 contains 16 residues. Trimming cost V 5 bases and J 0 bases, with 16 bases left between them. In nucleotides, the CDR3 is TGTGCCAGTAGTCCCCGGACAGTACTAATGAACACTGAAGCTTTCTTT. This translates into CASSPRTVLMNTEAFF.

The CDR3 is CASSFYPGQPQHF. In nucleotides, the CDR3 is TGTGCCAGCAGTTTCTATCCGGGGCAGCCCCAGCATTTT. The chain is built from TRBV27 and TRBJ1-5, with D hard to call. V lost 3 bases, J lost 7 bases, and 10 bases lay in between. The CDR3 spans 13 residues. Germline values: CDR1 MNHEY, CDR2 SMNVEV (reference sequence).

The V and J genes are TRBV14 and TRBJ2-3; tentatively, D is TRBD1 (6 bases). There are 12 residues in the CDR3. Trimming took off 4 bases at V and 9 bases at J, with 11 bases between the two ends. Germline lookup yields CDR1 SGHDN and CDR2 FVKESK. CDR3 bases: TGTGCCAGCAGCCTAGGGGGAGCGACGCAGTATTTT. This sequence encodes CASSLGGATQYF.

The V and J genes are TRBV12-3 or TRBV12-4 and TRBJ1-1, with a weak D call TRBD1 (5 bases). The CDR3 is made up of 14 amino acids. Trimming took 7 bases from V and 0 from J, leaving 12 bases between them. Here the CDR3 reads CASTRQTMNTEAFF. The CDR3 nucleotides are TGTGCCAGCACCCGACAGACAATGAACACTGAAGCTTTCTTT.

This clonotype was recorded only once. Written as DNA, the CDR3 is TGTGCCATCAGTGACAGGGACATCGATGGCTACACCTTC. This codes for CAISDRDIDGYTF. The V gene is TRBV10-3, the J gene TRBJ1-2; weak D call: TRBD1 (6 bases). The CDR3 runs to 13 residues. Germline lookup yields CDR1 ENHRY and CDR2 SYGVKD. Trimming left V 3 bases short and J 6 bases short, with 11 bases between.

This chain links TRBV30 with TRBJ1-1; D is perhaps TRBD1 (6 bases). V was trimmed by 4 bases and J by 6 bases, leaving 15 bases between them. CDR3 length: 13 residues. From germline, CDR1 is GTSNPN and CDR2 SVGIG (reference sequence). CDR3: CAWKGGHPAEAFF. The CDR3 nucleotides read TGTGCCTGGAAGGGGGGACACCCGGCTGAAGCTTTCTTT.

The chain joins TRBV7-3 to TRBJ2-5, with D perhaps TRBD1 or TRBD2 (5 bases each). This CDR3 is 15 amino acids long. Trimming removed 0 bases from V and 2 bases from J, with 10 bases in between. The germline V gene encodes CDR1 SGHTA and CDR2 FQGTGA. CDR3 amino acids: CASSLTGPRQETQYF. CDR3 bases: TGTGCCAGCAGCTTAACGGGACCACGACAAGAGACCCAGTACTTC.

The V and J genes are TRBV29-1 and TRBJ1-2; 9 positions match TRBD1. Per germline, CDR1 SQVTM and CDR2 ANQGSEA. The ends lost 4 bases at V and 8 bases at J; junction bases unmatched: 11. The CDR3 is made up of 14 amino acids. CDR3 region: CSVGQGGTARGYTF. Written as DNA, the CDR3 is TGCAGCGTTGGACAGGGGGGGACTGCCAGGGGCTACACCTTC.

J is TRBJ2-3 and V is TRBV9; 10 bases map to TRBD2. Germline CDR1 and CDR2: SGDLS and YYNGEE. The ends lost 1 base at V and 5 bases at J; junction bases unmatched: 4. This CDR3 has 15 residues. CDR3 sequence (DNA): TGTGCCAGCAGCGTAAAAGCGGGGGGGCAAGATACGCAGTATTTT. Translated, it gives CASSVKAGGQDTQYF.

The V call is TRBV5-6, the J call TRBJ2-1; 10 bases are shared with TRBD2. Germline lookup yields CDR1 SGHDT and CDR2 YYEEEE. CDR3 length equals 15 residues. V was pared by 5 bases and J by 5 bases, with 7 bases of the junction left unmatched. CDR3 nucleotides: TGTGCCAGCAGGCAGCTAGCGGGAGAGCACAATGAGCAGTTCTTC. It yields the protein CASRQLAGEHNEQFF.

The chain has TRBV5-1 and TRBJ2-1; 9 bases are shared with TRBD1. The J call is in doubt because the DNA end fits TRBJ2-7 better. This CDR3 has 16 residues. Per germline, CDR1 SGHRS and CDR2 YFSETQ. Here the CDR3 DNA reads TGCGCCAGCAGCTATGGTGGGGGACAGGGCGTCTACGAGCAGTACTTC. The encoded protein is CASSYGGGQGVYEQYF.

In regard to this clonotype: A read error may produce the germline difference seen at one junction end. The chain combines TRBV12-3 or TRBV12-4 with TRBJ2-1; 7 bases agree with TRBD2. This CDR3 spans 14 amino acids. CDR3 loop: CASNPGLSFNEQFF. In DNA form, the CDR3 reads TGTGCCAGCAATCCGGGACTATCCTTCAATGAGCAGTTCTTC.

The CDR3 reads CASSQFPAAYEQYF. DNA for the CDR3: TGTGCCAGCAGCCAATTTCCAGCGGCCTACGAGCAGTACTTC. V is TRBV3-1 and J is TRBJ2-7, with TRBD2 as a possible D gene (5 bases). The CDR3 spans 14 residues. Per germline, CDR1 LGHDT and CDR2 YNNKEL (reference sequence). Trimming took off 2 bases at V and 2 bases at J, with 10 bases between the two ends.

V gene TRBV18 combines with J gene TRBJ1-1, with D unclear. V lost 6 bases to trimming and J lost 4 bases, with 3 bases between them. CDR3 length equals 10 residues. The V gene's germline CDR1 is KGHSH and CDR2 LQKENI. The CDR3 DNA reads TGTGCCAGCTCCGCCACTGAAGCTTTCTTT. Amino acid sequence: CASSATEAFF.

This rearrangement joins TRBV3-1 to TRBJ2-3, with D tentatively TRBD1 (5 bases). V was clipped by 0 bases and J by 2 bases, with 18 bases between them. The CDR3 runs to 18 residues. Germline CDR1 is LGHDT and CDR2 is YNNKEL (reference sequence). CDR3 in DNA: TGTGCCAGCAGCCAAGATAGGACACTGTGGGGTTACACAGATACGCAGTATTTT. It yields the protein CASSQDRTLWGYTDTQYF.

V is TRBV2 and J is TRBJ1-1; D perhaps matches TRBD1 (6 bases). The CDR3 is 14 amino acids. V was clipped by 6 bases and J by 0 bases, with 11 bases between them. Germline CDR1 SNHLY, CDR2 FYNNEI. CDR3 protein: CASRAYRVNTEAFF. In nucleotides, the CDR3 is TGTGCCAGCAGGGCTTACAGGGTGAACACTGAAGCTTTCTTT.

The DNA of the CDR3 is TGTGCCAGCAGTGAACAGATCCAAGAGACCCAGTACTTC. Translating gives CASSEQIQETQYF. V is TRBV6-1 and J is TRBJ2-5; the D is unclear. The CDR3 is made up of 13 amino acids. Germline V lookup: CDR1 MNHNS, CDR2 SASEGT. The germline V and J ends were trimmed by 2 bases and 1 base, with 5 bases remaining between them.

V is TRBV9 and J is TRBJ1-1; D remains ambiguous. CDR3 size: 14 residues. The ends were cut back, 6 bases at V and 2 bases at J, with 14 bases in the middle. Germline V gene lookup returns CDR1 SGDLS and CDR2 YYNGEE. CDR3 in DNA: TGTGCCAGCACCCTACAGAATTCCAACACTGAAGCTTTCTTT. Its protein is CASTLQNSNTEAFF.